The 2 T cell receptor beta chains below all came from one sample that was sequenced in a study of CD8 T cells in ankylosing spondylitis. A single record per CDR3 protein comes from TCRdb applying MiXCR to the 5' RACE reads. The table lists 250,000 or so distinct CDR3 sequences, 20% to 30% of them singletons. Material: blood, either unsorted or a sorted T cell fraction (not recorded which). The receptors shown here come from a male donor with ankylosing spondylitis or in good health (not recorded which).

The V gene is TRBV20-1, the J gene TRBJ2-1, with D possibly matching TRBD1 (5 bases). V dropped 1 base and J dropped 2 bases, with 9 bases sitting between them. Germline V gene data show CDR1 as DFQATT and CDR2 as SNEGSKA (reference sequence). The CDR3 has 14 amino acids. This CDR3 is CSARVQGPYNEQFF. DNA of the CDR3: TGCAGTGCTAGAGTTCAGGGTCCCTACAATGAGCAGTTCTTC.

The J gene is TRBJ1-5, the V gene TRBV20-1, with 11 bases fitting TRBD1. V gave up 1 base and J gave up 5 bases; unmatched junction bases: 4. CDR3 length: 15 amino acids. Germline V gene sequence: CDR1 DFQATT, CDR2 SNEGSKA (reference sequence). The CDR3 DNA sequence: TGCAGTGCTAGAGTCGGGACAGGGGGGGATCAGCCCCAGCATTTT. It is translated as CSARVGTGGDQPQHF.